This TCR beta chain was captured in a study of immune heterogeneity within non-small cell lung tumors. Study-wide points: Most high-frequency T-cell receptor beta clonotypes were specific to a single patient. Local T-cell clonality was recorded as moderately but significantly correlated with local tumor mutational burden, with R roughly 0.31. Recurrence of the same dominant CDR3 beta clonotypes was seen across tumor sites within a patient, and site-unique high-frequency clones were present alongside them.

Multiplex PCR was performed with 32 V and 13 J primers, and it amplified TCR beta CDR3. MiXCR was run by TCRdb on the multiplex PCR reads, yielding one entry per CDR3 protein. Among approximately 19,000 distinct CDR3 sequences listed, approximately 26% were seen once. Turning to this clonotype: Its antigen is currently unknown.

The template consisted of bulk tumor genomic DNA, with 600 ng used per sample. From each primary tumor, several far-apart biopsies were obtained during surgery. Those enrolled were patients newly diagnosed with untreated non-small cell lung cancer and undergoing curative surgery. Surgery with curative intent was being performed on the donors, who were newly diagnosed non-small cell lung cancer patients. The sequence derives from a man aged 35-49 years with non-small cell lung cancer. Sample: lung tumor tissue.

CDR3 residues: CASSQDLLASGTPDTQYF. The CDR3, as DNA: TGTGCCAGCAGCCAAGATTTATTGGCTAGCGGGACCCCAGATACGCAGTATTTT. The V call is TRBV3-1, the J call TRBJ2-3; 9 positions match TRBD2. Germline assignment: CDR1 LGHDT and CDR2 YNNKEL (reference sequence). The CDR3 spans 18 residues. The V segment lost 0 bases and the J segment 4 bases; nucleotides outside the gene matches: 11.